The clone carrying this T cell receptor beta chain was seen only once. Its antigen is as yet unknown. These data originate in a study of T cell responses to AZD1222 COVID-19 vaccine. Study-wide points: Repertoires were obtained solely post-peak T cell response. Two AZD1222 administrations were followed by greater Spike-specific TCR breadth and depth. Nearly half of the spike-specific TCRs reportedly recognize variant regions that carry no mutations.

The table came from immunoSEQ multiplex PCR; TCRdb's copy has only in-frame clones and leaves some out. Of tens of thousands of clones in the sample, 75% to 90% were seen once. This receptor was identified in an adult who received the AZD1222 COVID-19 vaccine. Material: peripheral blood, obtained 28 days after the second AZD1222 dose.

The DNA of the CDR3 is TGTGCCAGCATGGCAGGGGGTACTCAGCCCCAGCATTTT. Amino acids: CASMAGGTQPQHF. The chain links TRBV2 to TRBJ1-5; the match to TRBD1 covers 7 bases. The CDR3 spans 13 residues. The germline V gene has CDR1 SNHLY and CDR2 FYNNEI. J gave up 6 bases and V 7 bases, and 6 bases lay outside the gene matches.